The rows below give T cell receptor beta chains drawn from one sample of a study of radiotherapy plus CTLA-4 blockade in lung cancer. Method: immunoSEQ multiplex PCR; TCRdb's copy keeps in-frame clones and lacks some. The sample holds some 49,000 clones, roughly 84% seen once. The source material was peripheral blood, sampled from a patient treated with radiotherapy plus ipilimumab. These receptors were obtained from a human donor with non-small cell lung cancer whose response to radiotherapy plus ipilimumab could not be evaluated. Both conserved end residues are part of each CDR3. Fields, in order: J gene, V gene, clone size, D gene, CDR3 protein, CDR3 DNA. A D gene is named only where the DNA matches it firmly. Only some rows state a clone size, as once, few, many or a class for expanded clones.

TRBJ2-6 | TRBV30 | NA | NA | CAWSVPGKFSGANVLTF | TGTGCCTGGAGTGTACCGGGTAAGTTCTCTGGGGCCAACGTCCTGACTTTC
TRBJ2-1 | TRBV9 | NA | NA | CASSVRPSLNEQFF | TGTGCCAGCAGCGTGCGGCCCTCATTGAATGAGCAGTTCTTC
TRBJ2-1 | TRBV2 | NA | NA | CASTRRLGAYNEQFF | TGTGCCAGCACCCGCCGGCTAGGAGCCTACAATGAGCAGTTCTTC
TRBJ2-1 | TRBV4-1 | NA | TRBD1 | CASSHPDRDYNEQFF | TGCGCCAGCAGCCACCCGGACAGGGACTACAATGAGCAGTTCTTC
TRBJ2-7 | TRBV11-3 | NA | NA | CASSLRWAEPYEQYF | TGTGCCAGCAGCTTACGTTGGGCAGAGCCCTACGAGCAGTACTTC
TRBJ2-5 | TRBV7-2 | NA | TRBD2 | CASSMTSSETQYF | TGTGCCAGCAGCATGACTAGCAGCGAGACCCAGTACTTC
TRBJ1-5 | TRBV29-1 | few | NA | CSVEDLPDQPQHF | TGCAGCGTTGAAGATCTTCCCGATCAGCCCCAGCATTTT
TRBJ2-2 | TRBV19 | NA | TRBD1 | CASINRDRGNTGELFF | TGTGCCAGTATTAACCGGGACAGGGGGAACACCGGGGAGCTGTTTTTT
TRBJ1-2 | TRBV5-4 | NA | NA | CASSSRVGYGYTF | TGTGCCAGCAGCTCCAGGGTTGGATATGGCTACACCTTC
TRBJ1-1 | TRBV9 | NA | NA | CASSVDAGLNTEAFF | TGTGCCAGCAGCGTAGACGCGGGGCTGAACACTGAAGCTTTCTTT
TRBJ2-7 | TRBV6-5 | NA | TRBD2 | CASSWSSGKVYEQYF | TGTGCCAGCAGTTGGTCTAGCGGGAAAGTCTACGAGCAGTACTTC
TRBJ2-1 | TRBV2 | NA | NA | CASSDGFLDPPDREQFF | TGTGCCAGCAGTGATGGGTTTCTAGACCCCCCAGACCGTGAGCAGTTCTTC
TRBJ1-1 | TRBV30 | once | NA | CARLPTVIGTEAFF | TGTGCCCGTCTCCCTACAGTGATTGGGACTGAAGCTTTCTTT
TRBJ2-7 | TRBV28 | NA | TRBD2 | CASMAGGADLLEQYF | TGTGCCAGCATGGCGGGGGGAGCGGACCTACTGGAGCAGTACTTC
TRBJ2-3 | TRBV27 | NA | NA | CASSRPGVNTQYF | TGTGCCAGCAGCCGACCGGGGGTAAATACGCAGTATTTT
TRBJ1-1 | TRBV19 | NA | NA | CASSIFPGTEAFF | TGTGCCAGTAGTATATTCCCGGGAACTGAAGCTTTCTTT
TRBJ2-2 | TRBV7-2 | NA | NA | CASSPAAGTGELFF | TGTGCCAGCAGCCCAGCGGCGGGCACCGGGGAGCTGTTTTTT
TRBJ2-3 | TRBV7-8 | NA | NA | CASSFLGGDTQYF | TGTGCCAGCAGCTTTCTGGGAGGAGATACGCAGTATTTT
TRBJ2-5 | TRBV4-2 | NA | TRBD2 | CASSRAGGHEETQYF | TGTGCCAGCAGCCGGGCGGGGGGCCACGAAGAGACCCAGTACTTC
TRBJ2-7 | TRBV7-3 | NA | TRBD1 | CASSAGQGNYEQYF | TGTGCCAGCAGCGCGGGACAGGGAAACTACGAGCAGTACTTC
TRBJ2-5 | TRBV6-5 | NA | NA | CASSYRGETQYF | TGTGCCAGCAGCTACCGGGGGGAGACCCAGTACTTC
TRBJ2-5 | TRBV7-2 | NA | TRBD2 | CASSSRPGLAGSWETQYF | TGTGCCAGCAGCTCCCGGCCGGGACTAGCGGGTTCGTGGGAGACCCAGTACTTC
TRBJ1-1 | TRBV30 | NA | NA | CACGDMTEAFF | TGTGCCTGCGGAGATATGACTGAAGCTTTCTTT
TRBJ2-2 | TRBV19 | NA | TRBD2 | CASSPGGITGELFF | TGTGCCAGCTCCCCCGGGGGGATCACCGGGGAGCTGTTTTTT
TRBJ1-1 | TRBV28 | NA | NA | CASRIAGAYTEAFF | TGTGCCAGCAGAATAGCAGGGGCCTACACTGAAGCTTTCTTT
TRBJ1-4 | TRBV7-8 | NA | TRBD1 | CASSQTTGGGGVGEKLFF | TGTGCCAGCAGCCAGACGACAGGGGGCGGAGGGGTGGGTGAAAAACTGTTTTTT
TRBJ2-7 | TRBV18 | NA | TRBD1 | CASSYGGTGGGSEQYF | TGTGCCAGCTCATACGGTGGGACAGGGGGCGGTAGCGAGCAGTACTTC
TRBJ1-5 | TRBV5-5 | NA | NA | CASSLQSRSNQPQHF | TGTGCCAGCAGCTTGCAGTCCCGTAGCAATCAGCCCCAGCATTTT
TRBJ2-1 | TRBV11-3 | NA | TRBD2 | CASSSGLAGVDEQFF | TGTGCCAGCAGCTCAGGGCTAGCGGGAGTAGATGAGCAGTTCTTC
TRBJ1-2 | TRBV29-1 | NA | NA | CSATRGGHGYTF | TGCAGCGCTACCAGGGGCGGTCATGGCTACACCTTC
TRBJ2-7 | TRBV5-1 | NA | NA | CASSEHEVDEQYF | TGCGCCAGCAGCGAGCACGAGGTTGACGAGCAGTACTTC
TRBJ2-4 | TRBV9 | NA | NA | CASSAPTGDKNIQYF | TGTGCCAGCAGCGCACCGACCGGAGATAAAAACATTCAGTACTTC
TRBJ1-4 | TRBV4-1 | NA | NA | CASSQVGGVGEKLFF | TGCGCCAGCAGCCAAGTAGGAGGGGTGGGGGAAAAACTGTTTTTT
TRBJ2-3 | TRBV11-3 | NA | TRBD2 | CASSQGLAGEMDTQYF | TGTGCCAGCAGCCAAGGACTAGCGGGAGAGATGGATACGCAGTATTTT
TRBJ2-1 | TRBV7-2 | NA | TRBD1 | CASSDPGQTLYNEQFF | TGTGCCAGCAGCGACCCGGGACAGACCCTTTACAATGAGCAGTTCTTC
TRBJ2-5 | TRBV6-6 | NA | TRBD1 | CASSSRGTGETQYF | TGTGCCAGCAGTTCCAGGGGGACGGGAGAGACCCAGTACTTC
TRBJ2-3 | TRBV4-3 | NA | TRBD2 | CASSQDLLAGVQITDTQYF | TGCGCCAGCAGCCAAGATCTCCTAGCGGGAGTGCAAATCACAGATACGCAGTATTTT
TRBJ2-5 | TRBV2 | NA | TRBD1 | CASSEGTGSDLETQYF | TGTGCCAGCAGTGAAGGGACAGGGTCGGATCTGGAGACCCAGTACTTC
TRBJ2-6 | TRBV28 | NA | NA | CASSSFGANVLTF | TGTGCCAGCAGTTCGTTTGGGGCCAACGTCCTGACTTTC
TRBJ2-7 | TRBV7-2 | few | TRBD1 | CASSLTRDRVYEQYF | TGTGCCAGCAGCTTAACGCGGGACAGGGTATACGAGCAGTACTTC
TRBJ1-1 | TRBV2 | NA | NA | CASSEQGVSTEAFF | TGTGCCAGCAGTGAGCAGGGTGTAAGCACTGAAGCTTTCTTT
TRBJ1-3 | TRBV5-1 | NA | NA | CASSLQGNSGTIYF | TGCGCCAGCAGCTTGCAGGGGAATTCTGGCACCATATATTTT
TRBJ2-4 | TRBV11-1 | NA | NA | CASSLSGLVKNIQYF | TGTGCCAGCAGCTTATCAGGGTTGGTCAAAAACATTCAGTACTTC
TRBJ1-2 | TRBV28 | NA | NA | CASSAADGYYGYTF | TGTGCCAGCAGTGCAGCGGACGGCTACTATGGCTACACCTTC
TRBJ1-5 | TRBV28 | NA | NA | CASSLRVGPQHF | TGTGCCAGCAGTTTACGGGTAGGGCCCCAGCATTTT
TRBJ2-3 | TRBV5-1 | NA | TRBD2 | CASSLVGQRGGTDTQYF | TGCGCCAGCAGCTTGGTAGGCCAGCGGGGAGGCACAGATACGCAGTATTTT
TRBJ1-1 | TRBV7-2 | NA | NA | CASSLARRVTEAFF | TGTGCCAGCAGCTTAGCGCGTCGGGTCACTGAAGCTTTCTTT
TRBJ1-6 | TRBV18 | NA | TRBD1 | CASSPATGNSPLHF | TGTGCCAGCTCACCCGCGACAGGGAATTCACCCCTCCACTTT
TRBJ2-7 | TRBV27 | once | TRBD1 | CASSLWYATGGSSLHEQYF | TGTGCCAGCAGTTTATGGTACGCGACAGGGGGCAGTTCTTTACACGAGCAGTACTTC
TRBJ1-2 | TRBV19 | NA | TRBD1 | CASRTGQGRGYGYTF | TGTGCCAGTAGGACCGGACAGGGAAGGGGATATGGCTACACCTTC